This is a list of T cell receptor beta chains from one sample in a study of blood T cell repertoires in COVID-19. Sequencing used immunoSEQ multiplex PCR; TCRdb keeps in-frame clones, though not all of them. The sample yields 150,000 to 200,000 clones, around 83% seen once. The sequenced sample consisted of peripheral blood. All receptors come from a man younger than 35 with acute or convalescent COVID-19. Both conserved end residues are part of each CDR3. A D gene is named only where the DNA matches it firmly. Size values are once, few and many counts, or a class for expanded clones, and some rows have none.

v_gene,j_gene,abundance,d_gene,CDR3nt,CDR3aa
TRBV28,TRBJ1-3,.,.,TGTGCCAGCGGACAAAGGGTGTCTGGAAACACCATATATTTT,CASGQRVSGNTIYF
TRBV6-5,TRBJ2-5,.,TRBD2,TGTGCCAGCAGCCGACTAGCGGGGGGTCCAGAGACCCAGTACTTC,CASSRLAGGPETQYF
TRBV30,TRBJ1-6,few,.,TGTGCAGGGACACGGAACTATAATTCACCCCTCCACTTT,CAGTRNYNSPLHF
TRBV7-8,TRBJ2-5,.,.,TGTGCCAGCAGCCTATTTTCGGGGGTCCAAGAGACCCAGTACTTC,CASSLFSGVQETQYF
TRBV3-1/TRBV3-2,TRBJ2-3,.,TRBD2,TGTGCCAGCAGCCAAGATGGAGCGGGGGGGCCCACAGATACGCAGTATTTT,CASSQDGAGGPTDTQYF
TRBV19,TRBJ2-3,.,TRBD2,TGTGCCAGTAGTGGCCCGGGACTACGCACAGATACGCAGTATTTT,CASSGPGLRTDTQYF
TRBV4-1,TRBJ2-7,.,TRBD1,TGCGCCAGCAGCCAGTGGACAGGGGAAGAGCAGTACTTC,CASSQWTGEEQYF
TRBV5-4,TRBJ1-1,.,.,TGTGCCAGCAGCTTGGGTTCGCCAACAGACAACACTGAAGCTTTCTTT,CASSLGSPTDNTEAFF
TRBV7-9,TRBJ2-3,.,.,TGTGCCAGCAGCACTCAACCTTCTAGCGTCGGGGCAGATACGCAGTATTTT,CASSTQPSSVGADTQYF
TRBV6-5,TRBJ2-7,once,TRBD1,TGTGCCAGCAGCCGGGACAGGTCGGGCTACGAGCAGTACTTC,CASSRDRSGYEQYF
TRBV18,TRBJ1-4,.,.,TGTGCCAGCTCACCAGTCGGGGGGACTAATGAAAAACTGTTTTTT,CASSPVGGTNEKLFF
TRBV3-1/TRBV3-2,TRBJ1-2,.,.,TGTGCCAGCAGCCAACTCGGGGGGAACTATGGCTACACCTTC,CASSQLGGNYGYTF
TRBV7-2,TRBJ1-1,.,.,TGTGCCAGCAGCTTAATATTTGGAGGGTACACTGAAGCTTTCTTT,CASSLIFGGYTEAFF
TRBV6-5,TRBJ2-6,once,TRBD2,TGTGCCGCAGGGCTGGGGGGGTCCGGGGCCAACGTCCTGACTTTC,CAAGLGGSGANVLTF
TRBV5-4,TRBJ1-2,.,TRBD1,TGTGCCAGCAGCCCCGGACAGGGGAGGGGTAACTATGGCTACACCTTC,CASSPGQGRGNYGYTF
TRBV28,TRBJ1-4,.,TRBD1,TGTGCCAGCAGCATAGGGGGCGTCGATGAAAAACTGTTTTTT,CASSIGGVDEKLFF
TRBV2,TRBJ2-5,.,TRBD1,TGTGCCAGCAGATCCGGGACAGGGGTTGGGCAGACCCAGTACTTC,CASRSGTGVGQTQYF
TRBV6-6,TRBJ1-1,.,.,TGTGCCAGCAGTTCTGGGTCGGGGACTGAAGCTTTCTTT,CASSSGSGTEAFF
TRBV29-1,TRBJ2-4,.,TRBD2,TGCAGCGTTGACGGGACTAGCGAATCCATAGCCAAAAACATTCAGTACTTC,CSVDGTSESIAKNIQYF
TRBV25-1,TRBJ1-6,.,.,TGTGCCAGCAGTGACCTAGGCGGGTATAATTCACCCCTCCACTTT,CASSDLGGYNSPLHF
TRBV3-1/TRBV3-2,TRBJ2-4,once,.,TGTGCCAGCAGCCAAGCAGGGGTGAACATTCAGTACTTC,CASSQAGVNIQYF
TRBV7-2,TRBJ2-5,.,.,TGTGCCAGCAGCTTAGGGCAGGGGTCCCAAGAGACCCAGTACTTC,CASSLGQGSQETQYF
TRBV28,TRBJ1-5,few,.,TGTGCCAGCACCATCGAGGGACTTAGCAATCAGCCCCAGCATTTT,CASTIEGLSNQPQHF
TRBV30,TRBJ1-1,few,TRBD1,TGTGCCTGGGCACACAGGGGAAGGAACACTGAAGCTTTCTTT,CAWAHRGRNTEAFF
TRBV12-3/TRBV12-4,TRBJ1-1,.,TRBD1,TGTGCCAGCAGTTTTTCAGGGGGTACTGAAGCTTTCTTT,CASSFSGGTEAFF
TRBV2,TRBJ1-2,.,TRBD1,TGTGCCAGCAGTGATAGGGGGCGCCACTATGGCTACACCTTC,CASSDRGRHYGYTF
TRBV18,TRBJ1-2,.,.,TGTGCCAGCTCACCACCGGGGGAGGGGACAAACTATGGCTACACCTTC,CASSPPGEGTNYGYTF
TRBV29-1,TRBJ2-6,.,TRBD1,TGCAGCGTTGACACAGGGGACTCTGGGGCCAACGTCCTGACTTTC,CSVDTGDSGANVLTF
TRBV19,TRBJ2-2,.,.,TGTGCCACCTCGGGACTCCCGAACACCGGGGAGCTGTTTTTT,CATSGLPNTGELFF
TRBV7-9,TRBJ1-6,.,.,TGTGCCAGCAGGGGAGACGGAACCTATAATTCACCCCTCCACTTT,CASRGDGTYNSPLHF
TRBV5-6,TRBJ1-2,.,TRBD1,TGTGCCAGCAGCCCAGGACAGGGGGCCTATGGCTACACCTTC,CASSPGQGAYGYTF
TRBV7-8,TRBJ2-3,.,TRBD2,TGTGCCAGCAGCTTAGTCGGGGGGGCAGCAGATACGCAGTATTTT,CASSLVGGAADTQYF
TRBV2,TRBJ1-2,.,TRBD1,TGTGCCAGCAGTGAAACACTCAAGACAGGGGGAAAATATGGCTACACCTTC,CASSETLKTGGKYGYTF
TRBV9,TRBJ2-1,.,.,TGTGCCAGCAGCGAGAGGGGTGCCCGGGAGCACGAGCAGTTCTTC,CASSERGAREHEQFF
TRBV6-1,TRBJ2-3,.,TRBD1,TGTGCCAGCAGGGAAGGACAGGGCTATACGCAGTATTTT,CASREGQGYTQYF
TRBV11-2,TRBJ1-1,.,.,TGTGCCAGCAGCCCCGGACTTAATGGAGACACTGAAGCTTTCTTT,CASSPGLNGDTEAFF
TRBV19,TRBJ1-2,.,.,TGTGCCAGTACAAACAGTCTCTATGGCTACACCTTC,CASTNSLYGYTF
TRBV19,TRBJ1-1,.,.,TGTGCCAGTAGTGCCAACAGCATTAGGAACACTGAAGCTTTCTTT,CASSANSIRNTEAFF
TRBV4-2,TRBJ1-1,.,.,TGTGCCAGCAACCCCGGGGGGGGTACGGACACTGAAGCTTTCTTT,CASNPGGGTDTEAFF
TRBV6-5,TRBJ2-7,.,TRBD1,TGTGCCAGCATGAGGGGGCGGTCAGAGCAGTACTTC,CASMRGRSEQYF
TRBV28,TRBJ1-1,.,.,TGTGCCAGCACGGGGAGCACTGAAGCTTTCTTT,CASTGSTEAFF
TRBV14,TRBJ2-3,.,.,TGTGCCAGCAGCCAACCCTCGGGTGCGGATACGCAGTATTTT,CASSQPSGADTQYF
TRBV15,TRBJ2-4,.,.,TGTGCCACCAGCTCTCCTGGGGCGGTTCTAGCCAAAAACATTCAGTACTTC,CATSSPGAVLAKNIQYF
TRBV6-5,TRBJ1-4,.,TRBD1,TGTGCCAGCAGGGATAACAGGGGTAGTGAAAAACTGTTTTTT,CASRDNRGSEKLFF